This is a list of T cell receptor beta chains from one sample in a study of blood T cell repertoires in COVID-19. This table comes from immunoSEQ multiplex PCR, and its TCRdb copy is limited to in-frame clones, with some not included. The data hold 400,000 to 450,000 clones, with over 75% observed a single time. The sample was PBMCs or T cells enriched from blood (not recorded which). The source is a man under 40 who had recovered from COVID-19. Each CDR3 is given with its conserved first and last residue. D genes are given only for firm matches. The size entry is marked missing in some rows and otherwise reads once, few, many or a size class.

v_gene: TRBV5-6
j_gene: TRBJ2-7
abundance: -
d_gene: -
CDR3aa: CASSSMFRDTDF
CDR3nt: TGTGCCAGCAGCTCAATGTTCCGGGACACCGACTTC

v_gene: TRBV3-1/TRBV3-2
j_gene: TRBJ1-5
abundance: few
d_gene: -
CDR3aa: CASSLGNSNQPQHF
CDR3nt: TGTGCCAGCAGCCTCGGGAATAGCAATCAGCCCCAGCATTTT

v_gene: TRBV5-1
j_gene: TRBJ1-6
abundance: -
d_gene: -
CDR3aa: CASSLEVSDNSPLHF
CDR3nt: TGCGCCAGCAGCTTGGAAGTCAGTGATAATTCACCCCTCCACTTT

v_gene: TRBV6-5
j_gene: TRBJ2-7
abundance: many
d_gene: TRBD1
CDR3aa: CASSRDRGHEQYF
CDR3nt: TGTGCCAGCAGCAGGGACAGGGGCCACGAGCAGTACTTC

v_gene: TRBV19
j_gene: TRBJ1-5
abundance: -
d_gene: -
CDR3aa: CASSNGTPYQPQHF
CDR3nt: TGTGCCAGTAGTAACGGGACACCCTATCAGCCCCAGCATTTT

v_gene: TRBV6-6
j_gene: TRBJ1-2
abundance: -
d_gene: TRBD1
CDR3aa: CASTIGQGGGYTF
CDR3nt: TGTGCCAGCACCATAGGACAGGGAGGTGGCTACACCTTC

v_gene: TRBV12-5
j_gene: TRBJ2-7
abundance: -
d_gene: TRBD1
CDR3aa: CASGSPPATGISYEQYF
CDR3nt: TGTGCTAGTGGTTCCCCCCCCGCGACAGGGATCTCCTACGAGCAGTACTTC

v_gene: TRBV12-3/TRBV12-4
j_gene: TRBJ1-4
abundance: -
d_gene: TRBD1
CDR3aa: CASSFGTGEKLFF
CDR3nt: TGTGCCAGCAGTTTCGGGACAGGTGAAAAACTGTTTTTT

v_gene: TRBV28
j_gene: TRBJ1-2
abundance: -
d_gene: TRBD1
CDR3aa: CASKGTGTPDYGYTF
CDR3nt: TGTGCCAGCAAGGGGACAGGGACCCCGGACTATGGCTACACCTTC

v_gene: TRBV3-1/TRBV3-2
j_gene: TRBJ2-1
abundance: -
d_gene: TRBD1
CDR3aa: CASSRQGSGNEQFF
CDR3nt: TGTGCCAGCAGCCGACAGGGTTCGGGCAATGAGCAGTTCTTC

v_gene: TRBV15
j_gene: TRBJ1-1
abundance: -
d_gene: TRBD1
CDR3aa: CATSLGQGNTEAFF
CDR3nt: TGTGCCACCTCGCTCGGACAGGGGAACACTGAAGCTTTCTTT

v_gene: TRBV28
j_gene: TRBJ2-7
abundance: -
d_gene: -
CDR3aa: CASALEDYEQYF
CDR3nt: TGTGCCAGCGCCCTGGAGGATTACGAGCAGTACTTC

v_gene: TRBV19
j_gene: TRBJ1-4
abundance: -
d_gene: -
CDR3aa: CASSITVEKLFF
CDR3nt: TGTGCCAGTAGTATAACGGTTGAAAAACTGTTTTTT

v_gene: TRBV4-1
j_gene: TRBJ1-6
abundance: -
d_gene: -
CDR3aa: CASSLAPNSPLHF
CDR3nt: TGCGCCAGCAGCCTCGCGCCTAATTCACCCCTCCACTTT

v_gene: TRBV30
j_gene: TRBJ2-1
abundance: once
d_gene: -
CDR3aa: CAWSAMGTSVNEQFF
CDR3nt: TGTGCCTGGAGTGCAATGGGGACTTCGGTCAATGAGCAGTTCTTC

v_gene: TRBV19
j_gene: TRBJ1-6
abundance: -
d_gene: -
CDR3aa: CASSRDLSSYNSPLHF
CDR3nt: TGTGCCAGTAGTCGGGATCTTAGCTCCTATAATTCACCCCTCCACTTT

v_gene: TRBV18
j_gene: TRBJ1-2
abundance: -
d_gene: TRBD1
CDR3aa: CASSPDRGGGGYTF
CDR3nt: TGTGCCAGCTCACCGGACAGGGGCGGCGGTGGCTACACCTTC

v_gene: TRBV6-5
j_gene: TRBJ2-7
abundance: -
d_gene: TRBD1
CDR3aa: CASSYSGRGSSYEQYF
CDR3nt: TGTGCCAGCAGTTACTCAGGCAGGGGGTCCTCCTACGAGCAGTACTTC

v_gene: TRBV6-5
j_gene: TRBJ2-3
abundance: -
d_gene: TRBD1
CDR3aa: CASRADRARDTQYF
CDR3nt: TGTGCCAGCAGAGCCGACAGGGCTAGAGATACGCAGTATTTT

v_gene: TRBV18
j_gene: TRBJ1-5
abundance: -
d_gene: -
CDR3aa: CASHGGGFNQPQHF
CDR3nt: TGTGCCAGCCACGGCGGGGGTTTCAATCAGCCCCAGCATTTT

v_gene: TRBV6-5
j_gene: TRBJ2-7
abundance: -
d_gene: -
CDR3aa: CASSLGTVYEQYF
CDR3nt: TGTGCCAGCAGTTTGGGCACTGTCTACGAGCAGTACTTC

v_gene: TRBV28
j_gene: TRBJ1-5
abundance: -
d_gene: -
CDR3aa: CASSSLSESNNQPQHF
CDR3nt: TGTGCCAGCAGTTCCTTGTCCGAGAGTAACAATCAGCCCCAGCATTTT

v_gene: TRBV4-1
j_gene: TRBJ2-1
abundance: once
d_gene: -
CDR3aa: CASSQEAGYNEQFF
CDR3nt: TGCGCCAGCAGCCAAGAAGCAGGCTACAATGAGCAGTTCTTC

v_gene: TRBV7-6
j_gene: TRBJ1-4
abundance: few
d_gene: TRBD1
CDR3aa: CASSSRGQGATNEKLFF
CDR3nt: TGTGCCAGCAGCTCCAGGGGACAGGGAGCAACTAATGAAAAACTGTTTTTT

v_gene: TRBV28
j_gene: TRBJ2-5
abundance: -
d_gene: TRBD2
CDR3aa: CASSLTFAWRSGTSSTQYF
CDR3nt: TGTGCCAGCAGTTTAACTTTCGCATGGAGATCCGGGACTAGTTCAACCCAGTACTTC

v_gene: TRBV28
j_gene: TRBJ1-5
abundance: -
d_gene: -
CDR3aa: CASSFLQGRGNQPQHF
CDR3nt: TGTGCCAGCAGTTTCCTCCAGGGTCGGGGCAATCAGCCCCAGCATTTT

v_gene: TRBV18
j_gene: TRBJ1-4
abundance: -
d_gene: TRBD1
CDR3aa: CASSSGTGNEKLFF
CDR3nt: TGTGCCAGCTCATCCGGGACAGGGAATGAAAAACTGTTTTTT